A selection of T cell receptor beta chains follows, all from one sample in a study of shared clonotypes between healthy human individuals. Sequencing was performed with immunoSEQ multiplex PCR; in TCRdb, only in-frame clones are kept and a portion is missing. The repertoire holds 1.5 million to 2.5 million clones, with about 95% as singletons. The sequencing input was naive CD8+ T cells sorted from blood. Source of these receptors: a young man in good health. The CDR3 runs from the conserved cysteine through the conserved F or W. A D gene is named only where the DNA matches it firmly. Not every row has a clone size; where given, it reads once, few, many or a size class.

cdr3_length: 16
clone_size: NA
v_call: TRBV14
d_call: TRBD2
j_call: TRBJ2-7
cdr3_aa: CASSQDVGLAGIEQYF
cdr3_nt: TGTGCCAGCAGCCAAGATGTGGGACTAGCGGGAATAGAGCAGTACTTC

cdr3_length: 18
clone_size: once
v_call: TRBV5-1
d_call: TRBD2
j_call: TRBJ2-1
cdr3_aa: CASSLASIAGVSYNEQFF
cdr3_nt: TGCGCCAGCAGCTTGGCCTCGATAGCGGGAGTATCCTACAATGAGCAGTTCTTC

cdr3_length: 13
clone_size: NA
v_call: TRBV4-1
d_call: NA
j_call: TRBJ2-3
cdr3_aa: CASSQVWTDTQYF
cdr3_nt: TGCGCCAGCAGCCAAGTATGGACAGATACGCAGTATTTT

cdr3_length: 17
clone_size: once
v_call: TRBV9
d_call: NA
j_call: TRBJ2-2
cdr3_aa: CASSVAGERANTGELFF
cdr3_nt: TGTGCCAGCAGCGTAGCGGGAGAGCGCGCGAACACCGGGGAGCTGTTTTTT

cdr3_length: 17
clone_size: NA
v_call: TRBV19
d_call: TRBD2
j_call: TRBJ2-7
cdr3_aa: CASSNYPPSSGDNEQYF
cdr3_nt: TGTGCCAGTAGTAACTATCCCCCAAGTAGCGGGGACAACGAGCAGTACTTC

cdr3_length: 13
clone_size: NA
v_call: TRBV7-6
d_call: NA
j_call: TRBJ2-7
cdr3_aa: CASSLTDNYEQYF
cdr3_nt: TGTGCCAGCAGCTTAACCGACAACTACGAGCAGTACTTC

cdr3_length: 16
clone_size: NA
v_call: TRBV7-2
d_call: NA
j_call: TRBJ1-2
cdr3_aa: CASSLGSDPGAYGYTF
cdr3_nt: TGTGCCAGCAGCTTAGGGTCGGACCCCGGGGCCTATGGCTACACCTTC

cdr3_length: 13
clone_size: NA
v_call: TRBV19
d_call: NA
j_call: TRBJ2-7
cdr3_aa: CASSGTPAYEQYF
cdr3_nt: TGTGCCAGTAGTGGGACCCCTGCCTACGAGCAGTACTTC

cdr3_length: 15
clone_size: NA
v_call: TRBV7-9
d_call: TRBD2
j_call: TRBJ2-1
cdr3_aa: CASSLLPRLAGEQFF
cdr3_nt: TGTGCCAGCAGCCTCCTCCCAAGACTAGCGGGTGAGCAGTTCTTC

cdr3_length: 14
clone_size: NA
v_call: TRBV2
d_call: TRBD2
j_call: TRBJ2-7
cdr3_aa: CASSWTSGSYEQYF
cdr3_nt: TGTGCCAGCAGTTGGACTAGCGGCTCCTACGAGCAGTACTTC

cdr3_length: 13
clone_size: NA
v_call: TRBV5-1
d_call: NA
j_call: TRBJ2-2
cdr3_aa: CASSLTGAGELFF
cdr3_nt: TGCGCCAGCAGCTTGACGGGGGCCGGGGAGCTGTTTTTT

cdr3_length: 21
clone_size: NA
v_call: TRBV28
d_call: TRBD2
j_call: TRBJ2-5
cdr3_aa: CASSLLLVEGSVHGEGETQYF
cdr3_nt: TGTGCCAGCAGTTTATTATTGGTGGAGGGATCGGTACATGGGGAGGGTGAGACCCAGTACTTC

cdr3_length: 12
clone_size: NA
v_call: TRBV5-6
d_call: NA
j_call: TRBJ2-7
cdr3_aa: CASSLAPWEQYF
cdr3_nt: TGTGCCAGCAGCTTGGCCCCATGGGAGCAGTACTTC

cdr3_length: 13
clone_size: few
v_call: TRBV19
d_call: NA
j_call: TRBJ1-1
cdr3_aa: CASSIIGDTEAFF
cdr3_nt: TGTGCCAGTAGTATTATCGGGGACACTGAAGCTTTCTTT

cdr3_length: 16
clone_size: NA
v_call: TRBV7-3
d_call: TRBD2
j_call: TRBJ2-3
cdr3_aa: CASSLGTSGGTDTQYF
cdr3_nt: TGTGCCAGCAGCTTAGGGACTAGCGGGGGCACAGATACGCAGTATTTT

cdr3_length: 13
clone_size: NA
v_call: TRBV7-9
d_call: TRBD1
j_call: TRBJ1-1
cdr3_aa: CATGQQGDTEAFF
cdr3_nt: TGTGCCACCGGCCAACAGGGGGACACTGAAGCTTTCTTT

cdr3_length: 13
clone_size: NA
v_call: TRBV5-8
d_call: TRBD1
j_call: TRBJ1-2
cdr3_aa: CASSVDRVNGYTF
cdr3_nt: TGTGCCAGCAGCGTCGACAGGGTTAATGGCTACACCTTC

cdr3_length: 13
clone_size: NA
v_call: TRBV27
d_call: NA
j_call: TRBJ2-1
cdr3_aa: CASSLASLQEQFF
cdr3_nt: TGTGCCAGCAGTTTGGCGAGCCTGCAGGAGCAGTTCTTC

cdr3_length: 16
clone_size: NA
v_call: TRBV28
d_call: TRBD1
j_call: TRBJ1-5
cdr3_aa: CASSFPPGQGHQPQHF
cdr3_nt: TGTGCCAGCAGTTTTCCCCCGGGACAGGGTCATCAGCCCCAGCATTTT

cdr3_length: 15
clone_size: NA
v_call: TRBV7-9
d_call: NA
j_call: TRBJ2-7
cdr3_aa: CASSLAVGRGHEQYF
cdr3_nt: TGTGCCAGCAGCTTAGCGGTAGGCAGGGGCCACGAGCAGTACTTC

cdr3_length: 12
clone_size: NA
v_call: TRBV25-1
d_call: NA
j_call: TRBJ2-2
cdr3_aa: CARPRQGEELFF
cdr3_nt: TGTGCCAGGCCTCGTCAGGGTGAGGAGCTGTTTTTT

cdr3_length: 16
clone_size: once
v_call: TRBV2
d_call: NA
j_call: TRBJ1-2
cdr3_aa: CASSDGAGGRTNGYTF
cdr3_nt: TGTGCCAGCAGTGACGGTGCGGGGGGGCGTACCAATGGCTACACCTTC

cdr3_length: 15
clone_size: NA
v_call: TRBV2
d_call: NA
j_call: TRBJ2-7
cdr3_aa: CASSEFVGIPYEQYF
cdr3_nt: TGTGCCAGCAGTGAATTTGTGGGAATCCCCTACGAGCAGTACTTC

cdr3_length: 15
clone_size: NA
v_call: TRBV4-3
d_call: NA
j_call: TRBJ1-2
cdr3_aa: CASSQDRGLFYGYTF
cdr3_nt: TGCGCCAGCAGCCAAGATAGGGGACTATTCTATGGCTACACCTTC

cdr3_length: 14
clone_size: NA
v_call: TRBV5-8
d_call: NA
j_call: TRBJ1-2
cdr3_aa: CASSLEGAQTGYTF
cdr3_nt: TGTGCCAGCAGCTTGGAAGGGGCGCAGACTGGCTACACCTTC

cdr3_length: 17
clone_size: NA
v_call: TRBV9
d_call: NA
j_call: TRBJ1-1
cdr3_aa: CASRALGVGVENTEAFF
cdr3_nt: TGTGCCAGCAGGGCCTTGGGGGTGGGAGTAGAGAACACTGAAGCTTTCTTT

cdr3_length: 14
clone_size: NA
v_call: TRBV21-1
d_call: NA
j_call: TRBJ1-1
cdr3_aa: CASSAPVSAHEAFF
cdr3_nt: TGTGCCAGCAGCGCCCCCGTTTCGGCCCATGAAGCTTTCTTT

cdr3_length: 15
clone_size: NA
v_call: TRBV27
d_call: TRBD1
j_call: TRBJ2-7
cdr3_aa: CASSFSGTEYYEQYF
cdr3_nt: TGTGCCAGCAGTTTTTCCGGGACAGAATACTACGAGCAGTACTTC

cdr3_length: 15
clone_size: NA
v_call: TRBV14
d_call: TRBD1
j_call: TRBJ2-5
cdr3_aa: CASSRNSGTGETQYF
cdr3_nt: TGTGCCAGCAGCCGGAACAGCGGGACAGGGGAGACCCAGTACTTC

cdr3_length: 15
clone_size: NA
v_call: TRBV28
d_call: TRBD1
j_call: TRBJ2-1
cdr3_aa: CASATGGTTYNEQFF
cdr3_nt: TGTGCCAGCGCGACAGGGGGGACCACCTACAATGAGCAGTTCTTC

cdr3_length: 15
clone_size: NA
v_call: TRBV4-2
d_call: NA
j_call: TRBJ1-6
cdr3_aa: CASSQEDGRGSPLHF
cdr3_nt: TGTGCCAGCAGCCAAGAAGACGGCAGGGGTTCACCCCTCCACTTT

cdr3_length: 14
clone_size: NA
v_call: TRBV6-5
d_call: TRBD1
j_call: TRBJ1-1
cdr3_aa: CASSWGRGQTEAFF
cdr3_nt: TGTGCCAGCAGTTGGGGCAGGGGGCAAACAGAAGCTTTCTTT

cdr3_length: 16
clone_size: NA
v_call: TRBV19
d_call: TRBD2
j_call: TRBJ2-7
cdr3_aa: CASSNPTSGTSYEQYF
cdr3_nt: TGTGCCAGTAGTAACCCGACTAGCGGGACTTCCTACGAGCAGTACTTC

cdr3_length: 16
clone_size: NA
v_call: TRBV27
d_call: NA
j_call: TRBJ2-6
cdr3_aa: CASSPVGGAGANVLTF
cdr3_nt: TGTGCCAGCAGCCCAGTCGGCGGGGCTGGGGCCAACGTCCTGACTTTC

cdr3_length: 13
clone_size: NA
v_call: TRBV7-2
d_call: NA
j_call: TRBJ2-7
cdr3_aa: CASSSVSSYEQYF
cdr3_nt: TGTGCCAGCAGCTCGGTTTCCTCCTACGAGCAGTACTTC

cdr3_length: 16
clone_size: NA
v_call: TRBV7-9
d_call: TRBD2
j_call: TRBJ2-1
cdr3_aa: CASSRTSGHSYNEQFF
cdr3_nt: TGTGCCAGCAGCCGTACTAGCGGACACTCCTACAATGAGCAGTTCTTC

cdr3_length: 16
clone_size: NA
v_call: TRBV11-2
d_call: NA
j_call: TRBJ2-5
cdr3_aa: CASSLGLIEYQETQYF
cdr3_nt: TGTGCCAGCAGCTTAGGTCTAATAGAATACCAAGAGACCCAGTACTTC

cdr3_length: 15
clone_size: NA
v_call: TRBV9
d_call: NA
j_call: TRBJ2-1
cdr3_aa: CASSGDVSNFGEQFF
cdr3_nt: TGTGCCAGCAGCGGGGACGTTAGCAACTTCGGTGAGCAGTTCTTC

cdr3_length: 15
clone_size: NA
v_call: TRBV29-1
d_call: NA
j_call: TRBJ1-2
cdr3_aa: CSVEGLQEAKNGYTF
cdr3_nt: TGCAGCGTTGAAGGTTTACAGGAAGCGAAGAATGGCTACACCTTC

cdr3_length: 16
clone_size: NA
v_call: TRBV27
d_call: TRBD1
j_call: TRBJ2-7
cdr3_aa: CASSLSPGTDLYEQYF
cdr3_nt: TGTGCCAGCAGTTTATCCCCCGGGACAGACCTGTACGAGCAGTACTTC

cdr3_length: 11
clone_size: NA
v_call: TRBV9
d_call: NA
j_call: TRBJ1-1
cdr3_aa: CASSAGTVAFF
cdr3_nt: TGTGCCAGCAGCGCCGGGACTGTAGCTTTCTTT

cdr3_length: 15
clone_size: NA
v_call: TRBV7-9
d_call: NA
j_call: TRBJ2-7
cdr3_aa: CASSPPSGSPYEQYF
cdr3_nt: TGTGCCAGCAGCCCCCCCTCGGGGAGCCCCTACGAGCAGTACTTC

cdr3_length: 16
clone_size: NA
v_call: TRBV10-3
d_call: TRBD2
j_call: TRBJ2-3
cdr3_aa: CAISEPWGGGEDTQYF
cdr3_nt: TGTGCCATCAGTGAGCCCTGGGGCGGGGGGGAGGATACGCAGTATTTT

cdr3_length: 15
clone_size: NA
v_call: TRBV11-2
d_call: NA
j_call: TRBJ1-2
cdr3_aa: CASSLDPSASYGYTF
cdr3_nt: TGTGCCAGCAGCTTAGATCCTTCAGCTTCCTATGGCTACACCTTC

cdr3_length: 13
clone_size: NA
v_call: TRBV30
d_call: NA
j_call: TRBJ2-3
cdr3_aa: CASTRGSTDTQYF
cdr3_nt: TGTGCCTCTACCCGGGGCAGCACAGATACGCAGTATTTT

cdr3_length: 13
clone_size: NA
v_call: TRBV29-1
d_call: NA
j_call: TRBJ2-5
cdr3_aa: CSVVGGSGETQYF
cdr3_nt: TGCAGCGTGGTTGGAGGCTCGGGTGAGACCCAGTACTTC

cdr3_length: 13
clone_size: NA
v_call: TRBV9
d_call: NA
j_call: TRBJ2-5
cdr3_aa: CASSVVSGETQYF
cdr3_nt: TGTGCCAGCAGCGTCGTCTCCGGGGAGACCCAGTACTTC

cdr3_length: 13
clone_size: NA
v_call: TRBV7-9
d_call: NA
j_call: TRBJ2-2
cdr3_aa: CASSSTETGELFF
cdr3_nt: TGTGCCAGCAGCTCGACAGAAACCGGGGAGCTGTTTTTT

cdr3_length: 14
clone_size: NA
v_call: TRBV27
d_call: NA
j_call: TRBJ2-5
cdr3_aa: CASSFAGTDETQYF
cdr3_nt: TGTGCCAGCAGTTTTGCGGGGACCGATGAGACCCAGTACTTC

cdr3_length: 11
clone_size: NA
v_call: TRBV20-1
d_call: NA
j_call: TRBJ1-1
cdr3_aa: CSARYITEAFF
cdr3_nt: TGCAGTGCTAGATACATCACTGAAGCTTTCTTT

cdr3_length: 14
clone_size: NA
v_call: TRBV27
d_call: NA
j_call: TRBJ2-1
cdr3_aa: CASSPRTGGNEQFF
cdr3_nt: TGTGCCAGCAGTCCCAGGACTGGTGGGAATGAGCAGTTCTTC

cdr3_length: 12
clone_size: once
v_call: TRBV30
d_call: NA
j_call: TRBJ2-1
cdr3_aa: CAWMVPYNEQFF
cdr3_nt: TGTGCCTGGATGGTTCCGTACAATGAGCAGTTCTTC

cdr3_length: 14
clone_size: NA
v_call: TRBV9
d_call: NA
j_call: TRBJ2-7
cdr3_aa: CASSVGGGAYEQYF
cdr3_nt: TGTGCCAGCAGCGTAGGAGGAGGGGCCTACGAGCAGTACTTC

cdr3_length: 13
clone_size: once
v_call: TRBV9
d_call: TRBD1
j_call: TRBJ2-7
cdr3_aa: CASSPSDRGEQYF
cdr3_nt: TGTGCCAGCAGCCCGTCGGACAGGGGCGAGCAGTACTTC

cdr3_length: 16
clone_size: NA
v_call: TRBV7-9
d_call: TRBD2
j_call: TRBJ2-7
cdr3_aa: CASSPISGIFHYEQYF
cdr3_nt: TGTGCCAGCAGCCCTATTAGCGGGATTTTCCACTACGAGCAGTACTTC

cdr3_length: 14
clone_size: NA
v_call: TRBV6-6
d_call: TRBD1
j_call: TRBJ2-1
cdr3_aa: CASSHEQGPDEQFF
cdr3_nt: TGTGCCAGCAGCCACGAACAGGGGCCAGATGAGCAGTTCTTC

cdr3_length: 15
clone_size: once
v_call: TRBV27
d_call: TRBD2
j_call: TRBJ2-7
cdr3_aa: CASSLGGGPTEEQYF
cdr3_nt: TGTGCCAGCAGTTTAGGGGGAGGGCCTACGGAAGAGCAGTACTTC

cdr3_length: 15
clone_size: NA
v_call: TRBV7-9
d_call: NA
j_call: TRBJ2-1
cdr3_aa: CASSSSPSSYNEQFF
cdr3_nt: TGTGCCAGCAGCAGTAGCCCGAGCTCCTACAATGAGCAGTTCTTC

cdr3_length: 13
clone_size: NA
v_call: TRBV9
d_call: NA
j_call: TRBJ1-6
cdr3_aa: CASSVWDDSPLHF
cdr3_nt: TGTGCCAGCAGCGTATGGGACGATTCACCCCTCCACTTT